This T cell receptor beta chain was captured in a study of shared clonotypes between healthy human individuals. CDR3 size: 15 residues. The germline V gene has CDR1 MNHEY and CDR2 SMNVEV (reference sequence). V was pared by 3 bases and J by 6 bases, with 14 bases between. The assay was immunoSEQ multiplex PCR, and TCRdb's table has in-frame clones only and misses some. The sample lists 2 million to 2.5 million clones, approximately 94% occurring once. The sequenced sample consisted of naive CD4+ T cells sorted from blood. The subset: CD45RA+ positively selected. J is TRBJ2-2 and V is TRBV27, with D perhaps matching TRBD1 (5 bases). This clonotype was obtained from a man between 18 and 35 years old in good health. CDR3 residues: CASSFIRQGSGELFF. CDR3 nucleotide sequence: TGTGCCAGCAGTTTTATTCGGCAGGGCTCCGGGGAGCTGTTTTTT.